A single sample gave rise to the 13 T cell receptor beta chains below, sequenced in a study of blood T cells in healthy people across ages. The second PCR ran about 6 to 11 cycles with a sample-barcoded 5' primer and J-beta primers. TCRdb redid the calling of the 5' RACE reads with MiXCR, one entry per CDR3 protein. The sample has about 930,000 distinct CDR3 sequences, just under 30% seen once. These sequences were also reported in another study, on T cells of mothers and their children.

Sequenced input: blood. All receptors derive from a woman aged 40 to 50 in good health.

This clonotype was seen at least ten times. The CDR3 nucleotides are TGCAGCGTTGGGGCCCTTCAAAGTGAAAAACTGTTTTTT. It specifies CSVGALQSEKLFF. The chain is built from TRBV29-1 and TRBJ1-4; D ambiguous. This CDR3 is 13 amino acids long. CDR1 SQVTM and CDR2 ANQGSEA come from the germline V gene. V was cut by 4 bases and J by 7 bases, with 13 bases left in between.

This clonotype was seen only a few times. The rearrangement links TRBV20-1 to TRBJ2-1; no firm D call. The CDR3 spans 10 residues. CDR1 is DFQATT and CDR2 is SNEGSKA in the germline V gene (reference sequence). V was clipped by 6 bases and J by 7 bases, with 7 bases between them. CDR3 residues: CSAEPNEQFF. The CDR3 DNA reads TGCAGTGCGGAACCTAATGAGCAGTTCTTC.

This clonotype occurred a few times. The chain joins TRBV2 to TRBJ2-5; D not resolved. Judging by the DNA end, TRBJ2-7 fits better; the J call may be wrong. Germline V lookup: CDR1 SNHLY, CDR2 FYNNEI. The CDR3 is 13 residues long. CDR3 protein: CASRVLRFYEQYF. CDR3 DNA sequence: TGTGCCAGCAGGGTTCTTAGGTTCTACGAGCAGTACTTC.

This clonotype was picked up a small number of times. The chain is built from TRBV4-1 and TRBJ2-1; TRBD1 matches 9 bases. Germline lookup yields CDR1 MGHRA and CDR2 YSYEKL. This CDR3 region has 16 residues. J lost 10 bases, V lost 8 bases, and 18 bases had no gene match. CDR3 bases: TGCGCCAGCGGCCCCCGGGAAAGGACAGGGGAAATGGAGCAGTTCTTC. It yields the protein CASGPRERTGEMEQFF.

J is TRBJ2-7 and V is TRBV5-1; 13 bases are shared with TRBD2. After removal of 3 bases from V and 0 bases from J, the junction contained 6 bases not matched to a gene. In germline, CDR1 is SGHRS, CDR2 YFSETQ. The CDR3 has 17 residues. CDR3 nucleotides: TGCGCCAGCAGCTCCCGGACTAGCGGGGGTTTCTCCTACGAGCAGTACTTC. Its translation is CASSSRTSGGFSYEQYF.

Notes on this clonotype: A junction end diverges from the germline sequence, so it may reflect a read error. The V gene is TRBV28, the J gene TRBJ1-5; 7 bases fit TRBD1. The CDR3 contains 15 residues. Germline values: CDR1 MDHEN, CDR2 SYDVKM. CDR3 amino acids: CASSPGQARNQLQHF. CDR3 nucleotide sequence: TGTGCCAGCAGCCCAGGACAGGCGAGGAATCAGCTCCAGCATTTT. The full variable domain, with the rest looked up from reference TRBV28 and TRBJ1-5, is DVKVTQSSRYLVKRTGEKVFLECVQDMDHENMFWYRQDPGLGLRLIYFSYDVKMKEKGDIPEGYSVSREKKERFSLILESASTNQTSMYLCASSPGQARNQLQHFGDGTRLSIL.

This clonotype was seen at least ten times. The chain joins TRBV29-1 to TRBJ2-5; D may be TRBD2 (5 bases). Trimming removed 1 base from V and 2 bases from J, with 17 bases in between. The CDR3 loop spans 16 amino acids. Germline V gene lookup returns CDR1 SQVTM and CDR2 ANQGSEA. The CDR3 region has the DNA TGCAGCGTTGAAGGAGGGATAGTACCCCAACAAGAGACCCAGTACTTC. Protein product: CSVEGGIVPQQETQYF.

V and J are TRBV5-1 and TRBJ1-6; 9 bases match TRBD1. The CDR3 spans 17 residues. Germline loops: CDR1 SGHRS, CDR2 YFSETQ. V trimming: 1 base; J trimming: 7 bases; junction bases outside the gene matches: 9. CDR3 amino acids: CASSLTLAGTGNSPLHF. In DNA form, the CDR3 reads TGCGCCAGCAGCTTGACCCTGGCGGGGACAGGGAATTCACCCCTCCACTTT.

This chain joins TRBV28 and TRBJ2-2, with a weak D call TRBD2 (5 bases). The CDR3 runs 18 residues. Germline V gene data show CDR1 as MDHEN and CDR2 as SYDVKM. Between the trimmed V and J ends, which lost 7 bases and 0 bases, there was a span of 21 bases. CDR3 in amino acids: CASTSMGSVEANTGELFF. In DNA, the CDR3 is TGTGCCAGCACCTCAATGGGCTCGGTGGAGGCGAACACCGGGGAGCTGTTTTTT. Full variable domain (remainder filled in from reference TRBV28 and TRBJ2-2): DVKVTQSSRYLVKRTGEKVFLECVQDMDHENMFWYRQDPGLGLRLIYFSYDVKMKEKGDIPEGYSVSREKKERFSLILESASTNQTSMYLCASTSMGSVEANTGELFFGEGSRLTVL.

As to this clonotype: An end of the junction differs from the germline gene, which may be a read error. The chain joins TRBV6-7 to TRBJ1-2; TRBD1 might be the D (6 bases). TRBV6-7 is identified as an open reading frame with a role that is uncertain. CDR3 size: 13 residues. CDR3 in DNA: TGTGCCAGCAGTTACCGTGGACAGTATGACTACACCTTC. Its translation is CASSYRGQYDYTF.

Note on this clonotype: This may come from a read error, since a much larger clone is one base off. The V and J genes are TRBV11-2 and TRBJ1-2; 7 nucleotides line up with TRBD1. CDR3 length: 15 amino acids. Germline V lookup: CDR1 SGHAT, CDR2 FQNNGV. In nucleotides, the CDR3 is TGTGCCAGCACCCTGTCCAGGGGGGAGAACTGTGGCTACACCTTC. It is translated as CASTLSRGENCGYTF.

Comment on this clonotype: One base away lies a much larger clone, so this may be a sequencing read error. The chain is built from TRBV4-3 and TRBJ2-7; no firm D call. CDR1 LGHNA and CDR2 YSLEER come from the germline V gene. Trimming removed 0 bases from V and 8 bases from J, with 14 bases in between. This CDR3 spans 14 amino acids. CDR3 protein: CASSQEPSGYKQYF. In DNA form, the CDR3 reads TGCGCCAGCAGCCAAGAGCCTTCTGGGTACAAGCAGTACTTC.

Turning to this clonotype: A read error is possible here, since a much larger clone lies one base away. The genes are TRBV20-1 and TRBJ1-2, with unresolved D. The CDR3 is 13 residues long. The germline V gene has CDR1 DFQATT and CDR2 SNEGSKA (reference sequence). The V end was cut by 4 bases, the J end by 4 bases, with 13 bases between. The CDR3 reads CSAKVDTGYGYTF. The CDR3 DNA follows: TGCAGTGCTAAAGTCGACACGGGCTATGGCTACACCTTC.